The clone carrying this TCR beta chain has only one observation. This entry is derived from a study of T cell changes during pregnancy in multiple sclerosis. Sequenced by immunoSEQ multiplex PCR; TCRdb stores in-frame clones only, minus some. The table shows 40,000 to 60,000 clones, with roughly 92% occurring only once. The CDR3 has 16 residues. The V segment lost 9 bases and the J segment 8 bases; nucleotides outside the gene matches: 17. Per the germline V gene, CDR1 is SEHNR and CDR2 is FQNEAQ (reference sequence). The specimen was CD4+ T cells from peripheral blood mononuclear cells, collected in the third trimester of pregnancy. This sequence originates from a female donor with multiple sclerosis, enrolled in a pregnancy study. V gene TRBV7-9 combines with J gene TRBJ1-2; 11 bases are a match to TRBD1. As DNA, the CDR3 is TGTGCCAGTCATAAGGCGGGGACAGGGGGGCCTCGGGGCTACACCTTC. The encoded protein is CASHKAGTGGPRGYTF.